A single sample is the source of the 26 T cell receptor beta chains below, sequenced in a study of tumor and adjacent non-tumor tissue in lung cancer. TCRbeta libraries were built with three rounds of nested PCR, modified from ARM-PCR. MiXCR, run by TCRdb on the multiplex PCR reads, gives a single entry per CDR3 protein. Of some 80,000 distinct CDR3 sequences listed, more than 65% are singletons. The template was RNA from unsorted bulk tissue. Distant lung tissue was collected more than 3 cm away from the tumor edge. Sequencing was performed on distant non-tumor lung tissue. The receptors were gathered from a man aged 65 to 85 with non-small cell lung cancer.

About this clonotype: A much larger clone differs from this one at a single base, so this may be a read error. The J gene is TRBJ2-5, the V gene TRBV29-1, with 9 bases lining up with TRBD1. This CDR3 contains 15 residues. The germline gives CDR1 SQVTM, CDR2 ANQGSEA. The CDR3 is CSVRRDRVGGEIQYF. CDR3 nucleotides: TGCAGCGTTCGCCGGGACAGGGTTGGTGGGGAGATCCAGTACTTC. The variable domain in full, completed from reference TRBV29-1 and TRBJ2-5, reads SAVISQKPSRDICQRGTSLTIQCQVDSQVTMMFWYRQQPGQSLTLIATANQGSEATYESGFVIDKFPISRPNLTFSTLTVSNMSPEDSSIYLCSVRRDRVGGEIQYFGPGTRLLVL.

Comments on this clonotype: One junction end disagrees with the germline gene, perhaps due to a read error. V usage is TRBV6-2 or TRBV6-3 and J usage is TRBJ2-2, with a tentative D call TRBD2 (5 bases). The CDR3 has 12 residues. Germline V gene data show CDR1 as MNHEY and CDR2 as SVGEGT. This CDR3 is CASNTHTGELLF. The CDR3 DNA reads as TGTGCCAGCAATACCCACACCGGGGAGCTGTTATTT.

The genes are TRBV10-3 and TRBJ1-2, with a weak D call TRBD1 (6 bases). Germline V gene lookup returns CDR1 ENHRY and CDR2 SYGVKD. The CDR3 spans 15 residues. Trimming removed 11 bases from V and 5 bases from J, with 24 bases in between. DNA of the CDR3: TGTGCCGTCACTAAGGAACGGGACAACCTATATGGCTACACCTTC. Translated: CAVTKERDNLYGYTF.

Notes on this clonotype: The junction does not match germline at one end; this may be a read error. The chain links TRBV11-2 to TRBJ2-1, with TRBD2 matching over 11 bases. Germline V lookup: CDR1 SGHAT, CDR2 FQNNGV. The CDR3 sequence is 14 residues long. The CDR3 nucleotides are TGTGCCAACAGCTTAGCGGGGGGGGTCAGTGAGCAGTTCTTC. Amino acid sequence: CANSLAGGVSEQFF.

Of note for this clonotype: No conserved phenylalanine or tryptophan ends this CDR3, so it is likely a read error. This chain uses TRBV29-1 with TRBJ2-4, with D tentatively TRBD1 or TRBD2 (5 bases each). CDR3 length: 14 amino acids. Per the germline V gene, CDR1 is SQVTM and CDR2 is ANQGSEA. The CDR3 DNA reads TGCAACGGGACGCGCGAACAAGGCAAAAACATTCAGTACTAC. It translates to CNGTREQGKNIQYY.

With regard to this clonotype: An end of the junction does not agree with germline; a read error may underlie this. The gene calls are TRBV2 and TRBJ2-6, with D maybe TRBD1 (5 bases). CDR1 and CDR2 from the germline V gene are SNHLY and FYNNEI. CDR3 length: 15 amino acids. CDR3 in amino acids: CASSASDSGANVLTF. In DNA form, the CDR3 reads TGTGCCAGCAGTGCCTCAGACTCTGGGGCGAACGTCCTGACTTTC.

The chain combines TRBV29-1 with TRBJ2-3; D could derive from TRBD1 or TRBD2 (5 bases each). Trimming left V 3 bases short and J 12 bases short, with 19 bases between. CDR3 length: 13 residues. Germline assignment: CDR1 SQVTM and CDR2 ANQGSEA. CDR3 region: CSVEARGKGSQYF. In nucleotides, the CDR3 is TGCAGCGTTGAGGCGAGGGGAAAAGGTAGCCAGTATTTT.

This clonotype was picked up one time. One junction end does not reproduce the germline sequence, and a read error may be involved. CDR3 coding DNA: TGTGCCAGCAGCACCGGGATTATGGCTTACATTGAGCAGTTCTTC. It translates to CASSTGIMAYIEQFF. The chain uses TRBV6-1 and TRBJ2-1; possible D gene TRBD2, 5 bases. The CDR3 has 15 amino acids. Germline CDR1 and CDR2: MNHNS and SASEGT.

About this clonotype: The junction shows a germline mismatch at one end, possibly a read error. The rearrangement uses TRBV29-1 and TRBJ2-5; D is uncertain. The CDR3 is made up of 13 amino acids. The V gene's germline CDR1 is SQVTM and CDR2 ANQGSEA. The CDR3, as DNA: TGCAACGTGGCCGTCAGGTTCCTAGAGACCCAGTATTTC. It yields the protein CNVAVRFLETQYF.

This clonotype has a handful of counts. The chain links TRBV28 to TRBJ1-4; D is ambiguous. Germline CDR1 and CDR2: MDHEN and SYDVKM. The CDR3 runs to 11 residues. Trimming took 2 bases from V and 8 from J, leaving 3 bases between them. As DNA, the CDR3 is TGTGCCAGCAGTTTACGGGAAAAACTGTTTTTT. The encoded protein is CASSLREKLFF.

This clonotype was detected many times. Written as DNA, the CDR3 is TGCAGCGGAGGGGGGAGCTCCTACAATGAGCAGTTCTTC. Its protein product is CSGGGSSYNEQFF. This chain links TRBV29-1 with TRBJ2-1; D is possibly TRBD1 or TRBD2 (6 bases each). The CDR3 covers 13 residues. Deletions cut 7 bases from V and 0 bases from J, with 10 bases between. Per germline, CDR1 SQVTM and CDR2 ANQGSEA.

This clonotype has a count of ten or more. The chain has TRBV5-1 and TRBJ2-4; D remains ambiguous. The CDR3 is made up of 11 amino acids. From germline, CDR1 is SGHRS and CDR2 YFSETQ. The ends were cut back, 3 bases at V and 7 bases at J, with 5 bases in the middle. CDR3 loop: CASSYGNIQYF. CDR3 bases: TGCGCCAGCAGCTACGGGAACATTCAGTACTTC.

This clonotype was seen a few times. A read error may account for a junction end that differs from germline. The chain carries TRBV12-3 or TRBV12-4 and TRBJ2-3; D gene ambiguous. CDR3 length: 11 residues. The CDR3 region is CASSLWDTQYF. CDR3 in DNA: TGTGCCAGTAGTTTATGGGATACGCAGTATTTT.

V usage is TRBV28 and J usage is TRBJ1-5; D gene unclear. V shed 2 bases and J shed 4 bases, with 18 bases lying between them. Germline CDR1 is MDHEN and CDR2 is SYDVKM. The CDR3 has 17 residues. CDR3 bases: TGTGCCAGCAGTTTAAGCCCGGGGAGGGTTGAAAATCAGCCCCAGCATTTT. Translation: CASSLSPGRVENQPQHF.

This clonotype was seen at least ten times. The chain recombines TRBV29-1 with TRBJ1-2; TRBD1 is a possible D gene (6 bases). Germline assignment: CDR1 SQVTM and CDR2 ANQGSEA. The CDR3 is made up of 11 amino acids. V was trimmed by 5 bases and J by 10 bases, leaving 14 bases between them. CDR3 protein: CSVSYGQIYTF. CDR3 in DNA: TGCAGCGTTTCCTACGGACAGATCTACACCTTC.

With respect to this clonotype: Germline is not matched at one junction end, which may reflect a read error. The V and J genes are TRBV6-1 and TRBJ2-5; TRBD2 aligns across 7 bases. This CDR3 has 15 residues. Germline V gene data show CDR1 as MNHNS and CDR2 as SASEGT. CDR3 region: CASSESTVGRENQYF. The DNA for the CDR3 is TGTGCCAGCAGTGAAAGCACTGTGGGGCGGGAGAACCAGTACTTC.

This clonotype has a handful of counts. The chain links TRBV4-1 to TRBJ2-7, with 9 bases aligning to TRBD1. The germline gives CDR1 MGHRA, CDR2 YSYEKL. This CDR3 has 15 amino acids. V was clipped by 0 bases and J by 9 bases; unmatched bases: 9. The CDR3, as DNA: TGCGCCAGCAGCCAAGAGGGTAACAGGGGGCAAGTGCAGTACTTC. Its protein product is CASSQEGNRGQVQYF.

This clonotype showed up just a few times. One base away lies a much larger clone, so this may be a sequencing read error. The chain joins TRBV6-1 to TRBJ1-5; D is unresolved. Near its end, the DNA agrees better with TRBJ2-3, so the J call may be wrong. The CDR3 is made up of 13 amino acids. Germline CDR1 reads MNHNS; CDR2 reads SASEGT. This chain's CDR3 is CASSVSRVQPQYF. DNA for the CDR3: TGTGCCAGCAGTGTTAGTAGGGTTCAGCCCCAGTATTTT.

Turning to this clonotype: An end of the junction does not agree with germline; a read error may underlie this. CDR3 in amino acids: CASSNRQGSFSGNTIYF. As DNA, the CDR3 is TGTGCCAGCAGTAACCGACAGGGTTCCTTCTCTGGAAATACCATATATTTT. The chain links TRBV6-6 to TRBJ1-3; 7 nucleotides align to TRBD1. This CDR3 region has 17 residues. Germline CDR1 reads MNHNY; CDR2 reads SVGAGI (reference sequence).

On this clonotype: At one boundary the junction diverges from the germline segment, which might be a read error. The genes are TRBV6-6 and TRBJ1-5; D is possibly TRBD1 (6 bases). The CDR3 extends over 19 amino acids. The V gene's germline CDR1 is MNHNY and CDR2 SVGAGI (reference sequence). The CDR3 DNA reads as TGTGCGAGCAGTTACCCCATACAGGGTGTCCGAGGGAGCAATCAGCCCCAGCATTTT. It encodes CASSYPIQGVRGSNQPQHF.

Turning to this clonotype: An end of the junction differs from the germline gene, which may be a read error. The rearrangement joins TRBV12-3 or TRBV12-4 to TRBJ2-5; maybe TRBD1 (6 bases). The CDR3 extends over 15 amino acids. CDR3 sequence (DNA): TGTGCCAGCTGCGGGCTAGGGGGAGTGGTGGAGACCGAGTACTTC. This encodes CASCGLGGVVETEYF.

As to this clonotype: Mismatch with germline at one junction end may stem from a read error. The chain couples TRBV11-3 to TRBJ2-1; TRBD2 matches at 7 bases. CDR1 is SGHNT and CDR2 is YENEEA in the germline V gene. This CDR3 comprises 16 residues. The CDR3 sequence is CASTLDPTGGRGEQFF. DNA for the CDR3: TGTGCCAGCACCTTAGATCCCACGGGGGGTAGAGGTGAGCAGTTCTTC.

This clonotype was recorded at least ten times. CDR3 DNA sequence: TGTGCCAGCAGCCCTGACTCCTACGAGCAGTACTTC. Amino acid sequence: CASSPDSYEQYF. This rearrangement joins TRBV11-1 to TRBJ2-7; unclear D gene. Germline lookup yields CDR1 SGHAT and CDR2 FQDESV (reference sequence). Trimming shortened V by 5 bases and J by 0 bases, and 5 bases separated the two germline ends. The CDR3 length is 12 residues.

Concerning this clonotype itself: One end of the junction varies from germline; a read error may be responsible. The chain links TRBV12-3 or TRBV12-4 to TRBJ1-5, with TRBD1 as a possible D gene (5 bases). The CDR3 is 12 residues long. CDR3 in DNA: TGTGCCAGCACTTTAGAGGGGCAGCCCCAGCATTTT. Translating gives CASTLEGQPQHF.

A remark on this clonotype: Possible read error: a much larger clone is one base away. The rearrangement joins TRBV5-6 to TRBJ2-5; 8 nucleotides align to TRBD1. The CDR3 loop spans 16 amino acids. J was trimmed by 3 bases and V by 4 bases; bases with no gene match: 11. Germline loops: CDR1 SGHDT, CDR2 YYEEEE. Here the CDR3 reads CASSPEDRAFEETQYF. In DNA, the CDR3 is TGTGCCAGCAGCCCTGAGGACAGGGCTTTCGAAGAGACCCAGTACTTC.

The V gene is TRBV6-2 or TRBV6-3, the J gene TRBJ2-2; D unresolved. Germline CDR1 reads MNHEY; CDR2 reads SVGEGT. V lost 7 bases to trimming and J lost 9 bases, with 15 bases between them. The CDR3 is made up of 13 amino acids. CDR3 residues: CASNRINIRELFF. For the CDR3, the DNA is TGTGCCAGCAACAGAATTAACATCAGGGAGCTGTTTTTT.